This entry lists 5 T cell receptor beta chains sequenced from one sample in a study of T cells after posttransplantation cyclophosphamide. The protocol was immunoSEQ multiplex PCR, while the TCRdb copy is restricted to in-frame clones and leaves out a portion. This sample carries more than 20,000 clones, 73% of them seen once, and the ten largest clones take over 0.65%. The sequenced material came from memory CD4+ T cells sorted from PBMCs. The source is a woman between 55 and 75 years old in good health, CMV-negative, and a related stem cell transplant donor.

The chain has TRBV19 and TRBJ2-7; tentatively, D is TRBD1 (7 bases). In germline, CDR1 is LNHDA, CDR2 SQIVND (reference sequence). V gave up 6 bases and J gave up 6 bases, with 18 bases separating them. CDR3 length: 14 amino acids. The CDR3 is CASRSGGRTTEQYF. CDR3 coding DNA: TGTGCCAGTAGATCAGGGGGTAGGACTACCGAGCAGTACTTC.

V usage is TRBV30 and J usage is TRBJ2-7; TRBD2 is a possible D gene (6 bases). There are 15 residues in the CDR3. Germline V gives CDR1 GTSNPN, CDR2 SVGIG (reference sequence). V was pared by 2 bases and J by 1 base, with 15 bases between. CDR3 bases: TGTGCCTGGAGTCCCTTCCTCCGGGGGTCCTACGAGCAGTACTTC. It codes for CAWSPFLRGSYEQYF.

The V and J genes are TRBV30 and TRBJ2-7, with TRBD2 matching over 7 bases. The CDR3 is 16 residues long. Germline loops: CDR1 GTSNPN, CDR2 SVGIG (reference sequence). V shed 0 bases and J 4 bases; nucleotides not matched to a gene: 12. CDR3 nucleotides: TGTGCCTGGAGTGTACTAAGAGCGGGAAATCCTTACGAGCAGTACTTC. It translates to CAWSVLRAGNPYEQYF.

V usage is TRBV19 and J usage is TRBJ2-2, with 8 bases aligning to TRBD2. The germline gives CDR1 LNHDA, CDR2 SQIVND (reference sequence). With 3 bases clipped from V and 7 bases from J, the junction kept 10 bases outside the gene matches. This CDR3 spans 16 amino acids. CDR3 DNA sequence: TGTGCCAGTAGTATGGGACCGGGGGGGCCCAGCGGGGAGCTGTTTTTT. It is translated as CASSMGPGGPSGELFF.

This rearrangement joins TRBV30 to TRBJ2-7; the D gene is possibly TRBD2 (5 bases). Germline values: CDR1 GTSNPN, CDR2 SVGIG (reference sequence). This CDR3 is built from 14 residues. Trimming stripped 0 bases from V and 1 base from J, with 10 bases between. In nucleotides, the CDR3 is TGTGCCTGGAGTGTACTAGGCACGTCCTACGAGCAGTACTTC. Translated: CAWSVLGTSYEQYF.